This TCR beta chain emerged from a study of T cell responses to AZD1222 COVID-19 vaccine. To note about this clone: Its antigen is unidentified.

Whole-study results and caveats: At baseline, seropositivity was found in only a handful of AZD1222 recipients. White British people made up most donors, females outnumbered males, and clonal diversity was possibly underestimated.

Profiling relied on immunoSEQ multiplex PCR, and the TCRdb table lists in-frame clones only, not all of them. The sample holds more than 90,000 clones, about 90% seen once. Pooled in the analysis were second doses at about 4 or about 12 weeks. The receptor's source is an adult who received the AZD1222 COVID-19 vaccine. Sequenced here: peripheral blood, sampled 28 days after the second AZD1222 dose.

The CDR3 region is CASRPSDRGAEAFF. The CDR3 DNA follows: TGCGCCAGCAGACCCTCCGACAGGGGTGCTGAAGCTTTCTTT. V gene TRBV5-1 combines with J gene TRBJ1-1; TRBD1 aligns across 8 bases. J lost 6 bases, V lost 5 bases, and 9 bases had no gene match. The germline CDR1 and CDR2 sequences are SGHRS and YFSETQ. CDR3 length: 14 residues.